The source of this T cell receptor beta chain is a study of CD8+ T cells in alopecia areata listed by TCRdb under 2018. General notes on the study: Treated patients were enrolled in an open-label pilot trial of oral tofacitinib at 5 to 10 mg twice daily for moderate-to-severe alopecia areata. Scalp clonality was compared across normal scalp (n=4), patchy alopecia areata scalp (n=8), and alopecia totalis/universalis scalp (n=8). Patients on tofacitinib were biopsied at baseline and after 4 and 24 weeks of treatment, and several of the patients also had a later scalp biopsy. In treated patients, disease severity was measured using the SALT score, which gives the percentage of scalp surface area affected. High-throughput TCRbeta sequencing was used to examine T cell clonal expansion in alopecia areata in both the C3H/HeJ mouse model and human patients. TCRbeta CDR3 regions were amplified by immunoSEQ multiplex PCR using 35 Vbeta forward and 13 Jbeta reverse primers. RNA came from the PAXgene miRNA kit for fixed scalp, the miRNeasy kit for PBMCs, and the RNeasy kit for mouse skin. Human TCRbeta sequencing covered scalp tissue and sorted CD4+ and CD8+ peripheral blood T cells from patchy and totalis/universalis alopecia areata patients and healthy controls. Tofacitinib was administered for 6 to 18 months, and 6 months of follow-up off drug were then conducted to assess delayed response and recurrence.

Its CDR3 holds 16 amino acids, cysteine through phenylalanine. This entry keeps only the CDR3 DNA: 48 bases, framed from base 1. Germline trimming: 4 bases from V, 6 bases from J; junction bases outside gene matches: 13. The CDR1 and CDR2 encoded by the germline V gene are SGHRS and YFSETQ. Broad study findings and their caveats: The treated cohort was small, with a single nonresponder, so links between baseline CD8+ expansion and response need larger studies. During tofacitinib treatment, many expanded lesional clones stuck around in both scalp and blood, and this persistence may partly explain why relapse happens after treatment is stopped. Resident alphabeta T cells in normal human skin are also sequenced, complicating scalp TCR repertoire analysis, unlike mouse skin dominated by gammadelta T cells. Compared with mice, TCR sequences shared between patients were less clear, possibly partly because of HLA diversity across the patient population. Tofacitinib significantly lowered scalp clonality and the number of expanded CD8+ clones among the top 100 scalp clones. Compared with normal scalp, lesional scalp had higher clonality and more expanded CD8+ clones, particularly in alopecia totalis/universalis, a pattern that suggests antigenic drive.

Regarding this clone: Which antigen it targets is not known. No base qualities exist here, and no much larger clone lies one base off it.

Explained via the paper, the treatment or condition label denotes: oral pan-JAK inhibitor, 5-10 mg twice daily. From alopecia areata patients, peripheral blood was collected along with lesional scalp punch biopsies. PBMCs were isolated by density centrifugation and stained for CD3, CD4 and CD8, and CD4+ and CD8+ T cells were sorted on a FACSAria. The receptor library was made with the immunoSEQ multiplex PCR assay. RNA was extracted from all samples and reverse transcribed into cDNA as template for TCR sequencing. First-strand cDNA was synthesized with SuperScript III using a 2:1 mix of oligo-dT and random hexamers. A synthetic immune receptor repertoire was used to assess amplification bias, and residual bias was removed computationally. The authors' pipeline ran thus. Raw reads were preprocessed for error removal, and CDR3 was defined according to IMGT conventions as running from the conserved cysteine to phenylalanine. Clonality was computed as 1 minus the Shannon entropy, with the entropy normalized by log2 of the number of productive unique TCRs. CD4 or CD8 identity of scalp clones was inferred by cross-referencing scalp TCRbeta sequences with sorted blood CD4 and CD8 repertoires. TCRdb re-hosts the immuneACCESS table, in-frame sequences only. Its copies lack some clones; in the studies checked, an unresolved V gene accounts for under half of them, and the cause for the rest is not known. V and J calls and clone size come straight from that table; D and trimming were deduced from the DNA. The sample profile shows fewer than 250,000 clones; approximately 38% of them were found once. The top ten constitute around 0.48% of the sample.

This receptor was obtained from a human donor with alopecia areata. The source material was CD4+ T cells sorted from blood, sampled between weeks 30 and 35, from a patient treated with tofacitinib. This receptor chain uses TRBV5-1 and TRBJ2-7; TRBD1 lines up with 10 middle nucleotides. The nucleotides read TGCGCCAGCAGCGATAGGTTGGGGACAGGGGCTTCCGAGCAGTACTTC. Translation gives CASSDRLGTGASEQYF.